This T cell receptor beta chain was obtained from a study of metastatic and nonmetastatic thyroid tumors. The ends were cut back, 2 bases at V and 5 bases at J, with 16 bases in the middle. The germline V gene encodes CDR1 MGHRA and CDR2 YSYEKL. The CDR3 extends over 15 amino acids. This clone was detected many times. TCRdb re-clonotyped the PCR reads through MiXCR. The sample contains fewer than 35,000 clones, 20% to 25% of which appear only once. Each patient went into thyroid surgery without having received any treatment. Sequenced material: tumor tissue. This sequence originates from a male donor with papillary thyroid cancer or a benign thyroid nodule (not recorded which). Some clones in this sample may be carry-over from other donors' samples. The chain links TRBV4-1 to TRBJ2-7; D may correspond to TRBD1 or TRBD2 (7 bases each). The CDR3 here is CASSQRTGGGHEQYF. In DNA form, the CDR3 reads TGCGCCAGCAGCCAAAGGACAGGCGGGGGACACGAGCAGTACTTC.